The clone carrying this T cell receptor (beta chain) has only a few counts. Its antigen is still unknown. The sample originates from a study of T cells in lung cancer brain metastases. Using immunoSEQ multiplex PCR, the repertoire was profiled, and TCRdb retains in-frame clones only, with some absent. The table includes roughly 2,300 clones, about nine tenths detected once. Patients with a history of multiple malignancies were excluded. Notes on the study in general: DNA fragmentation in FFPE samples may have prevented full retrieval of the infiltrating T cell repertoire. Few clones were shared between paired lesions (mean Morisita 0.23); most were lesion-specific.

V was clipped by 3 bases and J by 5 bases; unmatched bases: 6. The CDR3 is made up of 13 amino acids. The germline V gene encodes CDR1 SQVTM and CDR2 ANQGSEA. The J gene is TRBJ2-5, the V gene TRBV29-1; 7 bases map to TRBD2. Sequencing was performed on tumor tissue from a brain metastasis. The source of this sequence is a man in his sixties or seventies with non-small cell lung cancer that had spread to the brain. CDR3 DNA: TGCAGCGTTGAGGCGGGAGCAGCGGAGACCCAGTACTTC. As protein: CSVEAGAAETQYF.